This T cell receptor (beta chain) was sequenced for a study of graft-versus-host responses after intestinal transplantation. In the study overall: Transplantation in recipients was multivisceral, liver-intestinal, or isolated intestinal.

In regard to this clone: The sample has other DNA sequences that encode this CDR3 too.

Plating of around 200,000 CFSE-labeled responder cells was done together with around 200,000 irradiated, violet-dye-labeled stimulator cells. Study-wide results and caveats: Some GvH clones appeared in ileal mucosa or blood before recipient bone marrow.

This CDR3 has 16 amino acids. CDR1 and CDR2 (germline): SGHNT, YYREEE (reference sequence). J lost 4 bases, V lost 0 bases, and 6 bases had no gene match. Clones were read by immunoSEQ multiplex PCR, and TCRdb kept only the in-frame ones, dropping some. The sample lists roughly 17,000 clones; less than 50% were seen once. The sequencing here drew on alloreactive CD8+ T cells from a mixed lymphocyte reaction culture, taken before intestinal transplant. Subset here: CFSE-low proliferating T cells sorted from approximately 6-day pre-transplant mixed lymphocyte reaction (GvH or HvG direction). This clonotype was obtained from a human patient who received an intestinal transplant. The V gene is TRBV5-4, the J gene TRBJ2-7, with 11 bases that match TRBD2. The CDR3 bases are TGTGCCAGCAGCTTGGTAACTAGCGGGAGCGGTTACGAGCAGTACTTC. Encoded protein: CASSLVTSGSGYEQYF.